These 29 T cell receptor beta chains were all obtained from the same sample, sequenced in a study of cytomegalovirus exposure and HLA in healthy donors (dated by TCRdb to the late 2010s). Preparation of the library involved the immunoSEQ multiplex PCR assay. For the multiplex PCR, a mixture combining 60 forward primers for TCR Vbeta segments and 13 reverse primers for TCR Jbeta segments was used. TCRdb mirrors the immuneACCESS table, restricted to in-frame sequences. Some clones are absent from its copies; in checked studies, under half trace to an unresolved V gene, and the reason for the others is unknown. This sample has under 300,000 clones in its table, and approximately 82% of those were observed once. The ten largest account for roughly 7.4% of the sample. The sample comprised PBMCs. The source is an older woman in good health and CMV-seropositive.

The chain uses TRBV7-9 and TRBJ2-3; 9 positions match TRBD2. Trimming cost V 2 bases and J 2 bases; bases outside gene matches: 5. This CDR3 contains 16 residues. In germline, CDR1 is SEHNR, CDR2 FQNEAQ (reference sequence). The CDR3 DNA is TGTGCCAGCAGCTTAATTGGCGGGAGGGCCACAGATACGCAGTATTTT. It yields the protein CASSLIGGRATDTQYF.

J is TRBJ1-5 and V is TRBV19; D ambiguous. CDR3 length equals 15 residues. Germline V gene sequence: CDR1 LNHDA, CDR2 SQIVND (reference sequence). Trimming took 5 bases from V and 7 from J, leaving 18 bases between them. Written as DNA, the CDR3 is TGTGCCAGTAGTCTAGCCCCCGGGGTGGAACAGCCCCAGCATTTT. Amino acid sequence: CASSLAPGVEQPQHF.

The V gene is TRBV2, the J gene TRBJ1-5, with 7 bases matching TRBD1. V dropped 6 bases and J dropped 4; count of bases not matched to a gene: 6. CDR1 is SNHLY, CDR2 FYNNEI, per germline. The CDR3 has 14 amino acids. CDR3 sequence (DNA): TGTGCCAGCAGCGGACGACAGGGTAATCAGCCCCAGCATTTT. Amino acid sequence: CASSGRQGNQPQHF. The entire variable domain, with the rest obtained from reference TRBV2 and TRBJ1-5, is as follows: EPEVTQTPSHQVTQMGQEVILRCVPISNHLYFYWYRQILGQKVEFLVSFYNNEISEKSEIFDDQFSVERPDGSNFTLKIRSTKLEDSAMYFCASSGRQGNQPQHFGDGTRLSIL.

The chain recombines TRBV9 with TRBJ2-1; the D is unclear. With 7 bases removed from V and 3 bases from J, the gap between germline ends came to 11 bases. Germline CDR1 and CDR2: SGDLS and YYNGEE. The CDR3 totals 13 residues. CDR3 protein: CASEAENYNEQFF. CDR3 DNA: TGTGCCAGCGAGGCGGAGAACTACAATGAGCAGTTCTTC.

This rearrangement joins TRBV7-9 to TRBJ2-1; D might be TRBD1 (5 bases). CDR3 size: 14 residues. The germline V and J ends were trimmed by 1 base and 2 bases, with 6 bases remaining between them. The V gene's germline CDR1 is SEHNR and CDR2 FQNEAQ (reference sequence). CDR3 nucleotide sequence: TGTGCCAGCAGCTTAGACAGGACCTACAATGAGCAGTTCTTC. The encoded protein is CASSLDRTYNEQFF.

V and J are TRBV18 and TRBJ2-5; possibly TRBD2 for D (5 bases). V was trimmed by 0 bases and J by 5 bases, leaving 7 bases between them. Looked up from germline, CDR1 is KGHSH and CDR2 is LQKENI. The CDR3 is 13 residues long. In nucleotides, the CDR3 is TGTGCCAGCTCACCACCGAGGAGGGAGACCCAGTACTTC. As protein: CASSPPRRETQYF.

The chain joins TRBV28 to TRBJ2-1; D might be TRBD2 (6 bases). V was clipped by 2 bases and J by 9 bases, with 23 bases between them. The CDR3 is 17 residues long. Germline V CDR1 and CDR2: MDHEN, SYDVKM. The CDR3 sequence is CASSLGVGSGLLGEQFF. The CDR3 DNA sequence: TGTGCCAGCAGTTTAGGGGTAGGTAGCGGCCTTCTCGGTGAGCAGTTCTTC.

The chain carries TRBV28 and TRBJ2-2; D perhaps matches TRBD2 (6 bases). From germline, CDR1 is MDHEN and CDR2 SYDVKM. The CDR3 length is 15 residues. Deletions cut 2 bases from V and 1 base from J, with 8 bases between. CDR3 amino acids: CASSLAGLNTGELFF. CDR3 coding DNA: TGTGCCAGCAGTTTAGCGGGATTGAACACCGGGGAGCTGTTTTTT.

This rearrangement joins TRBV4-1 to TRBJ1-2, with a weak D call TRBD1 (5 bases). The CDR3 contains 15 residues. Deletions cut 1 base from V and 4 bases from J, with 13 bases between. Germline V gene lookup returns CDR1 MGHRA and CDR2 YSYEKL. CDR3 DNA sequence: TGCGCCAGCAGCCAAGGAAATGTGCAGGGCTATGGCTACACCTTC. Protein: CASSQGNVQGYGYTF.

The chain links TRBV6-5 to TRBJ2-1; TRBD1 agrees at 8 bases. CDR1 is MNHEY, CDR2 SVGAGI, per germline. This CDR3 contains 15 residues. The ends lost 3 bases at V and 5 bases at J; junction bases unmatched: 6. The CDR3 DNA sequence: TGTGCCAGCAGTTATTCCTGGACAGGGAACAATGAGCAGTTCTTC. This sequence encodes CASSYSWTGNNEQFF.

This clone was recorded once. The chain couples TRBV19 to TRBJ1-1; no clear D gene. Trimming took off 9 bases at V and 1 base at J, with 18 bases between the two ends. The CDR3 is 15 amino acids. Germline assignment: CDR1 LNHDA and CDR2 SQIVND (reference sequence). This CDR3 reads CASSPARSGNTEAFF. CDR3 coding DNA: TGTGCCAGCAGCCCAGCCAGATCGGGGAACACTGAAGCTTTCTTT.

The chain employs TRBV29-1 and TRBJ1-1; 7 nucleotides line up with TRBD1. From germline, CDR1 is SQVTM and CDR2 ANQGSEA. After removal of 7 bases from V and 5 bases from J, the junction contained 10 bases not matched to a gene. CDR3 length: 13 amino acids. The CDR3 loop is CSALEGARTEAFF. CDR3 nucleotide sequence: TGCAGCGCCTTGGAGGGGGCAAGGACTGAAGCTTTCTTT.

This chain connects TRBV7-3 to TRBJ2-6; no clear D. V dropped 2 bases and J dropped 2 bases, with 16 bases sitting between them. The CDR3 spans 18 residues. Looked up from germline, CDR1 is SGHTA and CDR2 is FQGTGA. CDR3 in amino acids: CASSLSVPQVTGANVLTF. The CDR3 nucleotides are TGTGCCAGCAGCTTATCGGTCCCCCAGGTAACTGGGGCCAACGTCCTGACTTTC.

Only a few counts were recorded for this clone. V gene TRBV19 combines with J gene TRBJ1-3; weak D call: TRBD1 (5 bases). In germline, CDR1 is LNHDA, CDR2 SQIVND (reference sequence). This CDR3 spans 15 amino acids. Trimming took off 5 bases at V and 1 base at J, with 12 bases between the two ends. The CDR3, as DNA: TGTGCCAGTAGTCCAGGGTTGGCGTCTGGAAACACCATATATTTT. Translation gives CASSPGLASGNTIYF. The whole variable domain, remainder taken from reference TRBV19 and TRBJ1-3, is DGGITQSPKYLFRKEGQNVTLSCEQNLNHDAMYWYRQDPGQGLRLIYYSQIVNDFQKGDIAEGYSVSREKKESFPLTVTSAQKNPTAFYLCASSPGLASGNTIYFGEGSWLTVV.

The chain couples TRBV7-9 to TRBJ1-6; TRBD1 matches 7 bases. The CDR3 has 15 residues. The germline CDR1 and CDR2 sequences are SEHNR and FQNEAQ (reference sequence). With V trimmed by 4 bases and J by 4 bases, 4 bases remained unmatched. CDR3 protein: CASSSPGQYNSPLHF. The CDR3 nucleotides are TGTGCCAGCAGCTCACCGGGACAGTATAATTCACCCCTCCACTTT.

The rearrangement links TRBV5-1 to TRBJ2-1; a possible D gene is TRBD1 (6 bases). Germline CDR1 and CDR2: SGHRS and YFSETQ. Trimming took 2 bases from V and 4 from J, leaving 10 bases between them. This CDR3 region has 14 residues. The CDR3 is CASSLNTGYNEQFF. The CDR3 nucleotides read TGCGCCAGCAGCTTAAATACAGGGTACAATGAGCAGTTCTTC.

This chain joins TRBV5-1 and TRBJ1-2, with D possibly matching TRBD1 (5 bases). V was trimmed by 0 bases and J by 10 bases, leaving 16 bases between them. CDR3 length: 14 residues. Germline-derived CDR1 and CDR2 are SGHRS and YFSETQ. This chain's CDR3 is CASSLARGEGFYTF. The CDR3 DNA reads TGCGCCAGCAGCTTGGCCCGGGGGGAGGGATTCTACACCTTC. The whole variable domain, filled in from reference TRBV5-1 and TRBJ1-2, reads KAGVTQTPRYLIKTRGQQVTLSCSPISGHRSVSWYQQTPGQGLQFLFEYFSETQRNKGNFPGRFSGRQFSNSRSEMNVSTLELGDSALYLCASSLARGEGFYTFGSGTRLTVV.

In its sample, this clone was seen a few times. The chain joins TRBV2 to TRBJ2-5; D possibly corresponds to TRBD2 (6 bases). The germline V gene encodes CDR1 SNHLY and CDR2 FYNNEI. The V end lost 4 bases, the J end lost 4 bases, and 10 bases lay between the germline ends. The CDR3 totals 13 residues. In nucleotides, the CDR3 is TGTGCCAGCAGTGTGGGCGGGGCAGAGACCCAGTACTTC. Its translation is CASSVGGAETQYF.

The chain employs TRBV28 and TRBJ2-7; 13 bases match TRBD2. Per the germline V gene, CDR1 is MDHEN and CDR2 is SYDVKM. This CDR3 is 16 amino acids long. V lost 6 bases and J lost 5; bases outside the gene matches: 10. CDR3 region: CASRPQLAGGPNEQYF. As DNA, the CDR3 is TGTGCCAGCAGACCCCAACTAGCGGGAGGGCCCAACGAGCAGTACTTC.

This clone was found once. The chain uses TRBV13 and TRBJ2-2; D uncertain. This CDR3 spans 16 amino acids. Trimming removed 5 bases from V and 1 base from J, with 14 bases in between. Germline V gives CDR1 PRHDT, CDR2 FYEKMQ (reference sequence). CDR3 sequence (DNA): TGTGCCAGCAGCCCAAGCAAACAGCTGAACACCGGGGAGCTGTTTTTT. It translates to CASSPSKQLNTGELFF.

The chain employs TRBV5-1 and TRBJ2-5, with D perhaps matching TRBD1 (5 bases). Trimming stripped 0 bases from V and 1 base from J, with 7 bases between. The CDR3 is made up of 14 amino acids. Germline assignment: CDR1 SGHRS and CDR2 YFSETQ. The CDR3 loop reads CASSLDRTQETQYF. The CDR3 DNA is TGCGCCAGCAGCTTGGACAGGACCCAAGAGACCCAGTACTTC.

The chain recombines TRBV6-5 with TRBJ1-2, with D perhaps TRBD1 (5 bases). Germline CDR1 MNHEY, CDR2 SVGAGI. This CDR3 contains 16 residues. Trimming stripped 0 bases from V and 4 bases from J, with 15 bases between. The CDR3 loop reads CASSYSLGERLYGYTF. The CDR3 DNA follows: TGTGCCAGCAGTTACTCGTTAGGGGAACGTCTCTATGGCTACACCTTC.

The V gene is TRBV7-9, the J gene TRBJ2-2; TRBD2 aligns across 8 bases. The germline V gene has CDR1 SEHNR and CDR2 FQNEAQ (reference sequence). This CDR3 is 13 amino acids long. The J segment lost 6 bases and the V segment lost 3 bases, leaving 0 bases of the junction unmatched. CDR3 residues: CASSFSGAGELFF. CDR3 coding DNA: TGTGCCAGCAGCTTTAGCGGGGCCGGGGAGCTGTTTTTT.

This chain joins TRBV7-9 and TRBJ1-4; 7 nucleotides align to TRBD1. The CDR3 runs 14 residues. Germline CDR1 SEHNR, CDR2 FQNEAQ (reference sequence). V trimming: 4 bases; J trimming: 2 bases; junction bases outside the gene matches: 1. CDR3 protein: CASSSDRTNEKLFF. The CDR3 DNA follows: TGTGCCAGCAGCTCGGACAGGACTAATGAAAAACTGTTTTTT. The entire variable domain, with the rest obtained from reference TRBV7-9 and TRBJ1-4, is as follows: DTGVSQNPRHKITKRGQNVTFRCDPISEHNRLYWYRQTLGQGPEFLTYFQNEAQLEKSRLLSDRFSAERPKGSFSTLEIQRTEQGDSAMYLCASSSDRTNEKLFFGSGTQLSVL.

This rearrangement joins TRBV5-4 to TRBJ2-1; 9 bases match TRBD1. This CDR3 has 12 amino acids. Germline V gene lookup returns CDR1 SGHNT and CDR2 YYREEE (reference sequence). J lost 15 bases, V lost 4 bases, and 8 bases had no gene match. The CDR3 region is CASSPGTGLVFF. The CDR3 DNA sequence: TGTGCCAGCAGCCCCGGGACAGGGTTGGTGTTCTTC.

A word on this clone: Different DNA sequences within this sample yield the same CDR3. The rearrangement uses TRBV6-1 and TRBJ1-1, with D unclear. This CDR3 region has 13 residues. Looked up from germline, CDR1 is MNHNS and CDR2 is SASEGT. Trimming stripped 3 bases from V and 4 bases from J, with 9 bases between. CDR3 residues: CASSEGGGTEAFF. The CDR3 bases are TGTGCCAGCAGTGAGGGAGGAGGCACTGAAGCTTTCTTT.

The V and J genes are TRBV19 and TRBJ2-7; D is ambiguous. Germline V gene lookup returns CDR1 LNHDA and CDR2 SQIVND (reference sequence). CDR3 length: 14 amino acids. V lost 5 bases, J lost 2 bases, and 13 bases lay in between. The CDR3 is CASSQHQVPYEQYF. Here the CDR3 DNA reads TGTGCCAGTAGTCAACATCAAGTCCCCTACGAGCAGTACTTC.

CDR3 coding DNA: TGTGCCAGCAGCGGACTAGCGGGAGAGGGTGAGCAGTACTTC. It translates to CASSGLAGEGEQYF. The chain couples TRBV9 to TRBJ2-7, with 12 bases lining up with TRBD2. V lost 3 bases to trimming and J lost 7 bases; unmatched junction nucleotides: 5. Germline CDR1 is SGDLS and CDR2 is YYNGEE. The CDR3 covers 14 residues.

CDR3 protein: CASSPGLAGSQYF. The CDR3 DNA is TGTGCCAGCTCACCGGGGCTAGCGGGCTCCCAGTACTTC. The V and J genes are TRBV18 and TRBJ2-5; 8 bases agree with TRBD2. CDR1 and CDR2 (germline): KGHSH, LQKENI. V was clipped by 3 bases and J by 9 bases; unmatched bases: 6. This CDR3 contains 13 residues.